The next 19 T cell receptor beta chains were all read from a single sample in a study of blood T cell repertoires in COVID-19. Sequencing was performed with immunoSEQ multiplex PCR; in TCRdb, only in-frame clones are kept and a portion is missing. The repertoire holds around 250,000 clones, with over 80% as singletons. The sample taken for sequencing was peripheral blood. The origin of the receptors is a man aged 25 to 40 who had recovered from COVID-19.

CDR3 region: CASRQRGADTQYF. CDR3 nucleotides: TGTGCCAGTAGGCAGCGGGGGGCAGATACGCAGTATTTT. The chain uses TRBV19 and TRBJ2-3; 9 bases match TRBD2. The V segment lost 6 bases and the J segment 4 bases; nucleotides outside the gene matches: 2. The CDR3 loop spans 13 amino acids. Germline loops: CDR1 LNHDA, CDR2 SQIVND (reference sequence).

The chain joins TRBV18 to TRBJ2-1; 12 bases are shared with TRBD1. The CDR3 totals 15 residues. The ends lost 6 bases at V and 8 bases at J; junction bases unmatched: 8. From germline, CDR1 is KGHSH and CDR2 LQKENI. Here the CDR3 DNA reads TGTGCCAGCTCGCGGGGACAGGGGGCTGGTTATGAGCAGTTCTTC. This sequence encodes CASSRGQGAGYEQFF.

The V and J genes are TRBV7-3 and TRBJ1-6; 7 bases agree with TRBD1. CDR3 length: 14 residues. Trimming cost V 2 bases and J 9 bases; bases outside gene matches: 4. Germline V gene data show CDR1 as SGHTA and CDR2 as FQGTGA. The CDR3 DNA reads as TGTGCCAGCAGCTTATCTGCAGGGGGTTCACCCCTCCACTTT. This codes for CASSLSAGGSPLHF. Together with reference TRBV7-3 and TRBJ1-6, the CDR3 gives the full variable domain: GAGVSQTPSNKVTEKGKYVELRCDPISGHTALYWYRQSLGQGPEFLIYFQGTGAADDSGLPNDRFFAVRPEGSVSTLKIQRTERGDSAVYLCASSLSAGGSPLHFGNGTRLTVT.

J is TRBJ1-5 and V is TRBV5-8; D unclear. The length of the CDR3 is 14 residues. Germline V gene data show CDR1 as SGHTS and CDR2 as YDEGEE. Trimming shortened V by 1 base and J by 2 bases, and 7 bases separated the two germline ends. CDR3 region: CASSLFRGNQPQHF. The CDR3, as DNA: TGTGCCAGCAGCTTGTTCCGGGGCAATCAGCCCCAGCATTTT. Looking up the rest from reference TRBV5-8 and TRBJ1-5 gives the full variable domain: EAGVTQSPTHLIKTRGQQATLRCSPISGHTSVYWYQQALGLGLQFLLWYDEGEERNRGNFPPRFSGRQFPNYSSELNVNALELEDSALYLCASSLFRGNQPQHFGDGTRLSIL.

The chain carries TRBV3-1 (or the pseudogene TRBV3-2) and TRBJ1-3; D gene unclear. The CDR3 runs to 15 residues. V lost 1 base and J lost 0, with 7 bases in between. CDR1 and CDR2 (germline): LGHDT, YNNKEL (reference sequence). The CDR3, as DNA: TGTGCCAGCAGCCAAGGCGGCCACTCTGGAAACACCATATATTTT. It codes for CASSQGGHSGNTIYF.

The chain uses TRBV7-8 and TRBJ1-5; D remains ambiguous. Trimming pared 6 bases from V and 2 bases from J, leaving 14 bases between. From germline, CDR1 is SGHVS and CDR2 FQNEAQ. The CDR3 is 15 amino acids. In DNA form, the CDR3 reads TGTGCCAGCAGTCCCGACGGGGTGGGCAATCAGCCCCAGCATTTT. It encodes CASSPDGVGNQPQHF. The full variable domain, its missing parts supplied by reference TRBV7-8 and TRBJ1-5, is GAGVSQSPRYKVAKRGQDVALRCDPISGHVSLFWYQQALGQGPEFLTYFQNEAQLDKSGLPSDRFFAERPEGSVSTLKIQRTQQEDSAVYLCASSPDGVGNQPQHFGDGTRLSIL.

V usage is TRBV19 and J usage is TRBJ2-5, with 10 bases lining up with TRBD2. Germline CDR1 reads LNHDA; CDR2 reads SQIVND (reference sequence). The CDR3 contains 17 residues. Trimming cost V 3 bases and J 1 base; bases outside gene matches: 8. CDR3 residues: CASSILGLAPLQETQYF. The CDR3 coding sequence is TGTGCCAGTAGTATCCTGGGACTAGCGCCGCTCCAAGAGACCCAGTACTTC.

The chain carries TRBV7-9 and TRBJ2-5; maybe TRBD1 (5 bases). V was shortened by 5 bases and J by 5 bases, with 15 bases between the two germline ends. The CDR3 contains 14 residues. Per the germline V gene, CDR1 is SEHNR and CDR2 is FQNEAQ (reference sequence). The DNA for the CDR3 is TGTGCCAGCAGCCGTGGACAAAAAGGGGAGACCCAGTACTTC. Translation gives CASSRGQKGETQYF.

The chain links TRBV25-1 to TRBJ1-2, with D unclear. Deletions cut 2 bases from V and 5 bases from J, with 12 bases between. The CDR3 extends over 14 amino acids. Germline V lookup: CDR1 MGHDK, CDR2 SYGVNS. The CDR3 DNA reads TGTGCCAGCAGTGAAGGCCCCGGAGAATATGGCTACACCTTC. It codes for CASSEGPGEYGYTF.

The chain combines TRBV4-1 with TRBJ2-7; a weak D match, TRBD1 (5 bases). The CDR3 runs 13 residues. Germline values: CDR1 MGHRA, CDR2 YSYEKL. V was pared by 8 bases and J by 2 bases, with 13 bases between. As DNA, the CDR3 is TGCGCCAGCTTAGGGGCGACTGCCTACGAGCAGTACTTC. Protein product: CASLGATAYEQYF.

This clone appeared once. This sequence joins TRBV20-1 and TRBJ1-2; D possibly corresponds to TRBD1 (5 bases). Trimming left V 3 bases short and J 6 bases short, with 14 bases between. The CDR3 covers 13 residues. Per germline, CDR1 DFQATT and CDR2 SNEGSKA (reference sequence). Here the CDR3 DNA reads TGCAGTGCTAGTATCCCAGGGAGGGATGGCTACACCTTC. It specifies CSASIPGRDGYTF.

V usage is TRBV19 and J usage is TRBJ2-3; tentative D call: TRBD1 (7 bases). Germline V CDR1 and CDR2: LNHDA, SQIVND (reference sequence). This CDR3 comprises 15 residues. Deletions cut 9 bases from V and 3 bases from J, with 19 bases between. CDR3 sequence: CASASQGGWTDTQYF. The CDR3 DNA reads as TGTGCCAGCGCGAGCCAGGGGGGTTGGACAGATACGCAGTATTTT.

This chain joins TRBV7-3 and TRBJ2-1, with D perhaps matching TRBD1 (6 bases). The CDR3 is 16 residues long. Germline values: CDR1 SGHTA, CDR2 FQGTGA. V lost 5 bases and J lost 9, with 23 bases in between. The CDR3 protein is CASSPDGTRGSGEQFF. The CDR3 DNA is TGTGCCAGCAGCCCAGACGGGACCAGGGGATCGGGTGAGCAGTTCTTC. The variable domain in full, with the rest retrieved from reference TRBV7-3 and TRBJ2-1, is GAGVSQTPSNKVTEKGKYVELRCDPISGHTALYWYRQSLGQGPEFLIYFQGTGAADDSGLPNDRFFAVRPEGSVSTLKIQRTERGDSAVYLCASSPDGTRGSGEQFFGPGTRLTVL.

This clone was observed a handful of times. J is TRBJ1-5 and V is TRBV3-1 (or the pseudogene TRBV3-2); D gene unclear. CDR1 and CDR2 (germline): LGHDT, YNNKEL (reference sequence). Trimming cost V 8 bases and J 0 bases, with 11 bases left between them. The CDR3 sequence is 14 residues long. As DNA, the CDR3 is TGTGCCAGCTCTGAAGAGATTAGCAATCAGCCCCAGCATTTT. Translating gives CASSEEISNQPQHF.

The V call is TRBV20-1, the J call TRBJ1-5; D is perhaps TRBD1 (5 bases). V shed 3 bases and J shed 7 bases, with 13 bases lying between them. Germline V CDR1 and CDR2: DFQATT, SNEGSKA (reference sequence). The CDR3 is made up of 13 amino acids. CDR3 residues: CSASPRAEQPQHF. As DNA, the CDR3 is TGCAGTGCTAGTCCCAGGGCCGAGCAGCCCCAGCATTTT.

V is TRBV6-1 and J is TRBJ2-7, with D perhaps TRBD1 (6 bases). This CDR3 contains 15 residues. Germline CDR1 reads MNHNS; CDR2 reads SASEGT. V lost 2 bases, J lost 4 bases, and 15 bases lay in between. CDR3 sequence: CASSERGSGVYEQYF. In DNA, the CDR3 is TGTGCCAGCAGTGAAAGGGGATCAGGGGTTTACGAGCAGTACTTC.

This chain joins TRBV11-1 and TRBJ1-1, with D tentatively TRBD1 (5 bases). The V end was cut by 6 bases, the J end by 2 bases, with 16 bases between. The CDR3 is 15 amino acids. Germline CDR1 and CDR2: SGHAT and FQDESV (reference sequence). CDR3 in amino acids: CASRSGRGENTEAFF. The CDR3 DNA reads TGTGCCAGCAGAAGCGGGCGAGGGGAAAACACTGAAGCTTTCTTT.

This clone was observed a handful of times. J is TRBJ1-6 and V is TRBV7-9; TRBD1 agrees at 7 bases. The CDR3 loop spans 13 amino acids. Germline V lookup: CDR1 SEHNR, CDR2 FQNEAQ (reference sequence). Trimming removed 9 bases from V and 9 bases from J; junction bases left unmatched: 8. CDR3 DNA sequence: TGTGCCAGGTTAGACAGGGCGCGTTCACCCCTCCACTTT. Encoded protein: CARLDRARSPLHF.

The rearrangement links TRBV5-1 to TRBJ1-4; D not resolved. This CDR3 spans 13 amino acids. V lost 0 bases to trimming and J lost 6 bases, with 6 bases between them. The germline V gene encodes CDR1 SGHRS and CDR2 YFSETQ. In nucleotides, the CDR3 is TGCGCCAGCAGCTTGGGGTCGGATGAAAAACTGTTTTTT. It encodes CASSLGSDEKLFF.